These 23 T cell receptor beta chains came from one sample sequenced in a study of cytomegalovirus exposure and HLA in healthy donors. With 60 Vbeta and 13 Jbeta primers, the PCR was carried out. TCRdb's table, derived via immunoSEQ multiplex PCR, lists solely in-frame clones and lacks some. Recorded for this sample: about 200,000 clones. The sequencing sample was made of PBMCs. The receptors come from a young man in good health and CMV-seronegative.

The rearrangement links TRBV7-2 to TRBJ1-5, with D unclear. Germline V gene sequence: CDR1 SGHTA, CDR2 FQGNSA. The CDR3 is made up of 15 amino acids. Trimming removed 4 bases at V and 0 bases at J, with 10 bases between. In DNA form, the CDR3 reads TGTGCCAGCAGCTCGGACTTTAATAGCAATCAGCCCCAGCATTTT. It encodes CASSSDFNSNQPQHF.

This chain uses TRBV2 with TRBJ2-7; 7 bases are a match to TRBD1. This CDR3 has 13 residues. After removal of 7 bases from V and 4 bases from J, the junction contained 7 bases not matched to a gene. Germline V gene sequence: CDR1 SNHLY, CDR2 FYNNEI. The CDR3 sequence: CASIQGQPYEQYF. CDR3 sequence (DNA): TGTGCCAGCATCCAGGGACAGCCGTACGAGCAGTACTTC. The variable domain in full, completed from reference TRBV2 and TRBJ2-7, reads EPEVTQTPSHQVTQMGQEVILRCVPISNHLYFYWYRQILGQKVEFLVSFYNNEISEKSEIFDDQFSVERPDGSNFTLKIRSTKLEDSAMYFCASIQGQPYEQYFGPGTRLTVT.

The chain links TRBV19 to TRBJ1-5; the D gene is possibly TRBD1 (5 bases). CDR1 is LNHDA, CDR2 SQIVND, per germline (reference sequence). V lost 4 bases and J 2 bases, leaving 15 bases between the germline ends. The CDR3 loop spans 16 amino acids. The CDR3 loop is CASSTTAGYGNQPQHF. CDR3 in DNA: TGTGCCAGTAGTACGACAGCGGGCTATGGCAATCAGCCCCAGCATTTT.

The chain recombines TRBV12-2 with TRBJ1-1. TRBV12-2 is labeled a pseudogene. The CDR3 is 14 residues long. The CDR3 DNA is TGTGCAAGTCGCAAAGACGGAGGGGAGACTGAAGCTTTCTTT. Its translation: CASRKDGGETEAFF.

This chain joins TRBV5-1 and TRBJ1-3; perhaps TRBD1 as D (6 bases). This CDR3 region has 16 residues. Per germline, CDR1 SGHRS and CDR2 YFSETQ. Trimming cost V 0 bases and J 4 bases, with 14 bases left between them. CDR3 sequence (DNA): TGCGCCAGCAGCTTGGTACAGGGCCTAAGGGGAAACACCATATATTTT. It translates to CASSLVQGLRGNTIYF.

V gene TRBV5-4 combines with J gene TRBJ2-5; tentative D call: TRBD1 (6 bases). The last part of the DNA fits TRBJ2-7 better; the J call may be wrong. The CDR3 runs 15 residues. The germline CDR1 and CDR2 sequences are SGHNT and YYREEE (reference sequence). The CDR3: CASSSTGTPRYEQYF. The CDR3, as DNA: TGTGCCAGCAGCTCCACAGGGACCCCCCGCTACGAGCAGTACTTC.

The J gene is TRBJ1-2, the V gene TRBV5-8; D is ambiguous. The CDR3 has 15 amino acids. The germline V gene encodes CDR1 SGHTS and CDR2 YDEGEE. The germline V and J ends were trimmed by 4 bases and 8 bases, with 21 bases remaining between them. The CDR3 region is CASSKDSVVFGGYTF. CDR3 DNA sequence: TGTGCCAGCAGCAAAGACTCAGTGGTATTTGGAGGCTACACCTTC.

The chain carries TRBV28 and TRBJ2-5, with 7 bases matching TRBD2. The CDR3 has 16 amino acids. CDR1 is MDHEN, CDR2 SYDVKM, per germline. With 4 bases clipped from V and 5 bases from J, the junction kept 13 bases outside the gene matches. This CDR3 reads CASSSPRGGTGETQYF. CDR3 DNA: TGTGCCAGCAGTTCCCCCCGCGGGGGTACGGGGGAGACCCAGTACTTC.

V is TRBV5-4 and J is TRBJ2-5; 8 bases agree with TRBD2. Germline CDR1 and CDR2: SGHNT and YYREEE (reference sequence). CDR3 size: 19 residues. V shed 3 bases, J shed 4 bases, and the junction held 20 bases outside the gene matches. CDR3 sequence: CASSSGGPVRLAEGETQYF. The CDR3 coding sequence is TGTGCCAGCAGCTCGGGGGGGCCGGTGCGGCTAGCGGAGGGAGAGACCCAGTACTTC. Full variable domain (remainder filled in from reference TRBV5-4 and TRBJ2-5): ETGVTQSPTHLIKTRGQQVTLRCSSQSGHNTVSWYQQALGQGPQFIFQYYREEENGRGNFPPRFSGLQFPNYSSELNVNALELDDSALYLCASSSGGPVRLAEGETQYFGPGTRLLVL.

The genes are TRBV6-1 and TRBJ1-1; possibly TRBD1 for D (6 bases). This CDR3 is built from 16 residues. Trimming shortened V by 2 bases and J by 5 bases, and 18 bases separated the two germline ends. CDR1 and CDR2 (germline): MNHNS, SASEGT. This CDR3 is CASSEFRGGSSTEAFF. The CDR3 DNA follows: TGTGCCAGCAGTGAATTTAGGGGGGGCTCCTCGACTGAAGCTTTCTTT.

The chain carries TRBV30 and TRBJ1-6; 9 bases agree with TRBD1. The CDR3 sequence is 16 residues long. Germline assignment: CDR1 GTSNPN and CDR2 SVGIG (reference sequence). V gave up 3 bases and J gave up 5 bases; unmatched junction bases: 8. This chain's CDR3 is CAWRNRDRVDNSPLHF. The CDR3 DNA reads TGTGCCTGGAGGAACCGGGACAGGGTGGATAATTCACCCCTCCACTTT.

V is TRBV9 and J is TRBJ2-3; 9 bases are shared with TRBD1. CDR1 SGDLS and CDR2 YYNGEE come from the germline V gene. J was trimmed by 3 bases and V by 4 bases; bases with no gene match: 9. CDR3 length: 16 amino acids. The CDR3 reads CASSTRPGTGTDTQYF. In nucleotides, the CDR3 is TGTGCCAGCAGCACACGTCCCGGGACAGGGACAGATACGCAGTATTTT.

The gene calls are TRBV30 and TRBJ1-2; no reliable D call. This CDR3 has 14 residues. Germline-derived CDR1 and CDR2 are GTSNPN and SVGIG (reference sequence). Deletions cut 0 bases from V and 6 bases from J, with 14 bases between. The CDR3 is CAWSVLASSHGYTF. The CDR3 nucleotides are TGTGCCTGGAGTGTATTAGCCTCGAGCCATGGCTACACCTTC. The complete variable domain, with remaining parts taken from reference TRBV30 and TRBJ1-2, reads SQTIHQWPATLVQPVGSPLSLECTVEGTSNPNLYWYRQAAGRGLQLLFYSVGIGQISSEVPQNLSASRPQDRQFILSSKKLLLSDSGFYLCAWSVLASSHGYTFGSGTRLTVV.

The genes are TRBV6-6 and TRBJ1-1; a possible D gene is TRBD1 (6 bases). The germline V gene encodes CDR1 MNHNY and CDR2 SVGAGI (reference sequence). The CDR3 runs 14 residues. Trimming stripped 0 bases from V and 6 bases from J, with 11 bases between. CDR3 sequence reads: CASSYSPRGSEAFF. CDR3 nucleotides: TGTGCCAGCAGTTACTCCCCTAGGGGGTCTGAAGCTTTCTTT.

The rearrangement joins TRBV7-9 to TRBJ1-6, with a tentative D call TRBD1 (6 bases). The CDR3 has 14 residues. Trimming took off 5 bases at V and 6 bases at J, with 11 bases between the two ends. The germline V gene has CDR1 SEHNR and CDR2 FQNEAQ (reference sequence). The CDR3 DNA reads TGTGCCAGCAGCCAGGACAGCCCTAATTCACCCCTCCACTTT. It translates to CASSQDSPNSPLHF.

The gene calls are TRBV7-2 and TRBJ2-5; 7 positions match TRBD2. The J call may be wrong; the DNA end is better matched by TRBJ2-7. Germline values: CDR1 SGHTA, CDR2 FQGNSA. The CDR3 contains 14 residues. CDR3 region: CASTERLARNEQYF. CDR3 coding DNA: TGTGCCAGCACCGAGAGACTAGCTAGAAACGAGCAGTACTTC.

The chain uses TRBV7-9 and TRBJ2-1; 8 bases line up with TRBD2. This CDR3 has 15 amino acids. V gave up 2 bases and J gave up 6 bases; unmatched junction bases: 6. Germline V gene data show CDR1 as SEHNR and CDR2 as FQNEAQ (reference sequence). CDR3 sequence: CASSLLSGTSNEQFF. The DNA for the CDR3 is TGTGCCAGCAGCTTACTTAGCGGGACGTCCAATGAGCAGTTCTTC.

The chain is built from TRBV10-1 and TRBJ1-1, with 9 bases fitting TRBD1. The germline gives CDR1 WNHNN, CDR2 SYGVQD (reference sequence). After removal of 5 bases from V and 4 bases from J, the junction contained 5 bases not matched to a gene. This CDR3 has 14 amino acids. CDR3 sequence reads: CASSPGQGSTEAFF. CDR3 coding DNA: TGCGCCAGCAGTCCGGGACAGGGTTCCACTGAAGCTTTCTTT.

Here the CDR3 DNA reads TGTGCCAGTAGTCAAGGACTCTACAGCTCCTACGAGCAGTACTTC. Residues: CASSQGLYSSYEQYF. The V gene is TRBV19, the J gene TRBJ2-7; TRBD2 is a possible D gene (5 bases). The V end lost 5 bases, the J end lost 0 bases, and 14 bases lay between the germline ends. CDR3 length equals 15 residues. The germline gives CDR1 LNHDA, CDR2 SQIVND (reference sequence).

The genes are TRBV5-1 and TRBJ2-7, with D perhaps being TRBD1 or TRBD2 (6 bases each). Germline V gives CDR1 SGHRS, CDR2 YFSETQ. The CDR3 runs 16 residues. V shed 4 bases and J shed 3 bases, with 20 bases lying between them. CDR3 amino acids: CASSVGRWTVDYEQYF. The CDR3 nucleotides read TGCGCCAGCAGCGTGGGGAGGTGGACAGTGGACTACGAGCAGTACTTC. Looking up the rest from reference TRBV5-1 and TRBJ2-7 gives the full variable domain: KAGVTQTPRYLIKTRGQQVTLSCSPISGHRSVSWYQQTPGQGLQFLFEYFSETQRNKGNFPGRFSGRQFSNSRSEMNVSTLELGDSALYLCASSVGRWTVDYEQYFGPGTRLTVT.

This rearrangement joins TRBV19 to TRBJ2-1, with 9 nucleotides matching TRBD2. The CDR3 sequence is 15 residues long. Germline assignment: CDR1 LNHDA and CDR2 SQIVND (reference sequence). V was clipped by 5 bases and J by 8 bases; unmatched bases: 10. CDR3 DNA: TGTGCCAGTAGTTTGGGACTAGCTTTCATTTATGAGCAGTTCTTC. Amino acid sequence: CASSLGLAFIYEQFF. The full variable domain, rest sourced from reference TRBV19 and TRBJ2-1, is DGGITQSPKYLFRKEGQNVTLSCEQNLNHDAMYWYRQDPGQGLRLIYYSQIVNDFQKGDIAEGYSVSREKKESFPLTVTSAQKNPTAFYLCASSLGLAFIYEQFFGPGTRLTVL.

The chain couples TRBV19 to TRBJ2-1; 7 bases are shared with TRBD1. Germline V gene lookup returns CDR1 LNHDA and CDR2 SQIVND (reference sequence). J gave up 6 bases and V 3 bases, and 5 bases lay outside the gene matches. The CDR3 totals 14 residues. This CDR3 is CASSIETGLNEQFF. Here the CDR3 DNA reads TGTGCCAGTAGTATTGAGACAGGGCTCAATGAGCAGTTCTTC. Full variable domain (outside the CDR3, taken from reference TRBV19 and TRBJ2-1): DGGITQSPKYLFRKEGQNVTLSCEQNLNHDAMYWYRQDPGQGLRLIYYSQIVNDFQKGDIAEGYSVSREKKESFPLTVTSAQKNPTAFYLCASSIETGLNEQFFGPGTRLTVL.

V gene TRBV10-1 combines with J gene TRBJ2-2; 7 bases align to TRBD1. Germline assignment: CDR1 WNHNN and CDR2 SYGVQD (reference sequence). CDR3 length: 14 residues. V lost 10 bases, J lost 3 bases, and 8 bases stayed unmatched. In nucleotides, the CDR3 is TGCGCCAACGGGTCCGGACAGGACACCGGGGAGCTGTTTTTT. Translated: CANGSGQDTGELFF.